This T cell receptor beta chain was identified during a study of human T cells and chemical hapten exposure. Turning to the study itself: The variation in per-sample TCR yields arose mainly from small differences in pooled library volumes.

This clonotype was seen at least ten times. The CDR3 runs 15 residues. CDR1 and CDR2 from the germline V gene are SGHVS and FQNEAQ. Trimming removed 5 bases from V and 5 bases from J; junction bases left unmatched: 5. Time point reported: healthy volunteer bleed at 2 weeks. The total RNA was obtained from whole blood that was not fractionated. TCRdb passed the RACE reads through MiXCR, listing each CDR3 protein once. The table includes about 28,000 distinct CDR3 sequences, around 7% detected once. The sequence derives from a human donor in good health. Some clones in this sample may be carry-over from other donors' samples. The chain has TRBV7-8 and TRBJ1-4, with 10 positions matching TRBD1. Specimen: whole blood. CDR3 in amino acids: CASSKGQGRNEKLFF. In DNA form, the CDR3 reads TGTGCCAGCAGCAAGGGACAGGGGAGGAATGAAAAACTGTTTTTT.